Here is one T cell receptor beta chain with its context. The antigen remains unidentified. These data are taken from a study of long-term antiretroviral therapy in people with HIV. Overall study findings and caveats: Patients on ART gained diversity, which nonetheless stayed below transplant donor controls.

J was trimmed by 2 bases and V by 5 bases; bases with no gene match: 6. The CDR3 has 15 amino acids. Per the germline V gene, CDR1 is LNHNV and CDR2 is YYDKDF (reference sequence). Run at survey level, the immunoSEQ assay was version v3.0. Data came from immunoSEQ multiplex PCR; TCRdb stores just in-frame clones and leaves some out. The sample lists some 10,000 clones, under 90% occurring once. The clonotype was recovered from a man aged 50-60 years with HIV. V gene TRBV15 combines with J gene TRBJ1-3; 7 nucleotides agree with TRBD1. The sequencing here drew on unsorted PBMCs, taken approximately 7 years after starting antiretroviral therapy. CDR3 coding DNA: TGTGCCACCAGCCCTGGGACAGAAACTGGAAACACCATATATTTT. Its protein product is CATSPGTETGNTIYF. The full variable domain, its missing parts supplied by reference TRBV15 and TRBJ1-3, is DAMVIQNPRYQVTQFGKPVTLSCSQTLNHNVMYWYQQKSSQAPKLLFHYYDKDFNNEADTPDNFQSRRPNTSFCFLDIRSPGLGDTAMYLCATSPGTETGNTIYFGEGSWLTVV.